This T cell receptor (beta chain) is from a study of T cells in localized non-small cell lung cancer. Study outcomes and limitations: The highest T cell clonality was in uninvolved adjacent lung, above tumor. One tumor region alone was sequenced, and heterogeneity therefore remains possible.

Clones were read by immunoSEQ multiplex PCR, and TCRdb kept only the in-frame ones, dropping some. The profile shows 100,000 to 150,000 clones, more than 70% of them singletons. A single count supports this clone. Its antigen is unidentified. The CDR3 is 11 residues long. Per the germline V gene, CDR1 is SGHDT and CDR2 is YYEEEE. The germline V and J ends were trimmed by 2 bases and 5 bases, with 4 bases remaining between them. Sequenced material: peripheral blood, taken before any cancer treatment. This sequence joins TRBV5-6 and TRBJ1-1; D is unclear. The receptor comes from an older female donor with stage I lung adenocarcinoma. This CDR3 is CASSLFTEAFF. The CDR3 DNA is TGTGCCAGCAGCTTATTTACTGAAGCTTTCTTT.